The entry below gives a single TCR beta chain sequence along with its context. This entry comes from a study of blood T cell repertoires in COVID-19. Across the study: The United States, Italy and Spain supplied acute and convalescent COVID-19 samples. From T cells, B-cell-depleted T cells, or PBMCs came the material, which was cDNA or gDNA.

Seattle patients were enrolled during active infection and followed longitudinally. This CDR3 has 13 residues. Trimming shortened V by 1 base and J by 6 bases, and 8 bases separated the two germline ends. CDR1 MDHEN and CDR2 SYDVKM come from the germline V gene. Study processing details: By means of reference gene primer amplification, nucleated cell counts were estimated. Assay: immunoSEQ multiplex PCR; the TCRdb copy retains only in-frame clones and omits some. That table supplies the V and J calls and clone size; D and trimming were determined from the DNA. The sample lists 200,000 or so clones; about 82% were seen once.

The sequence was obtained from a man between 60 and 70 years old with COVID-19, enrolled during active disease. The chain couples TRBV28 to TRBJ2-3; D remains ambiguous. Sequenced: peripheral blood. CDR3 residues: CASSLSGADTQYF. The CDR3 DNA is TGTGCCAGCAGTTTATCGGGTGCGGATACGCAGTATTTT.